This TCR beta chain was captured in a study of post-analysis software for immune sequencing data. Study results and limitations: Those with multiple sclerosis, the patient group, showed significantly lower normalized Chao1 diversity than controls. Strong co-clustering by F measure linked samples that shared a preparation batch. Five or six TRBV segments were significantly more frequent in patients than in controls. TRBV5-6, TRBV5-1 and TRBV20-1 were among these segments.

Concerning this clonotype itself: Its antigen is unidentified. One end of the junction fails to match germline, which may point to a read error.

CDR1 SSHAT and CDR2 FNYEAQ come from the germline V gene (reference sequence). This CDR3 is 15 amino acids long. The TCR beta cDNA libraries contained unique molecular identifiers. TCRdb redid the calling of the PCR reads with MiXCR, one entry per CDR3 protein. Counted here are around 160,000 distinct CDR3 sequences, 30% to 45% occurring once; the ten biggest clones make up about 26%. This clonotype originated in a girl under 18 with multiple sclerosis. The material was blood, obtained after autologous hematopoietic stem cell transplantation. The V and J genes are TRBV7-7 and TRBJ2-5; D may be TRBD1 or TRBD2 (5 bases each). The CDR3 bases are TGTGCTAGCAGCAAAGGGGACGGTTACCAAGAGGCCCAGTACTTC. It encodes CASSKGDGYQEAQYF.